The 26 T cell receptor beta chains below come from one sample, sequenced in a study of blood T cells in healthy people across ages. A second PCR of about 6 to 11 cycles used a sample-barcoded 5' primer and a J-beta primer mix. A single record per CDR3 protein comes from TCRdb applying MiXCR to the 5' RACE reads. The sample comprises over 1,200,000 distinct CDR3 sequences, almost 60% of which are singletons, and 6.5% to 8% rests with the top ten. The material sequenced was blood. All receptors come from a man in his late teens or twenties in good health.

This chain connects TRBV9 to TRBJ2-3; D not resolved. V shed 0 bases and J shed 5 bases, with 7 bases lying between them. Germline CDR1 and CDR2: SGDLS and YYNGEE. This CDR3 comprises 13 residues. CDR3 region: CASSVADGDTQYF. The CDR3 DNA reads as TGTGCCAGCAGCGTAGCCGATGGAGATACGCAGTATTTT.

This clonotype has more than one count but fewer than ten. Here the CDR3 DNA reads TGCGCCAGCAGCCAACTTCAGGGGCAGGACACTGAAGCTTTCTTT. It translates to CASSQLQGQDTEAFF. The chain uses TRBV4-1 and TRBJ1-1, with D tentatively TRBD1 (6 bases). The CDR3 contains 15 residues. Germline lookup yields CDR1 MGHRA and CDR2 YSYEKL. V lost 2 bases, J lost 3 bases, and 13 bases lay in between.

The chain has TRBV6-4 and TRBJ1-1, with D possibly TRBD1 on 6 matching bases. The CDR3 is made up of 16 amino acids. Germline V lookup: CDR1 MRHNA, CDR2 SNTAGT. With 2 bases removed from V and 0 bases from J, the gap between germline ends came to 13 bases. CDR3 in amino acids: CASSDPQGNLNTEAFF. The CDR3 bases are TGTGCCAGCAGTGACCCACAGGGAAACCTGAACACTGAAGCTTTCTTT.

This rearrangement joins TRBV7-2 to TRBJ1-2; D is possibly TRBD1 (5 bases). CDR1 SGHTA and CDR2 FQGNSA come from the germline V gene. With 1 base removed from V and 3 bases from J, the gap between germline ends came to 18 bases. This CDR3 is 17 amino acids long. For the CDR3, the DNA is TGTGCCAGCAGCTTAGTAGGTGGGGGGACTAGGGACTATGGCTACACCTTC. Encoded protein: CASSLVGGGTRDYGYTF.

This chain connects TRBV7-9 to TRBJ1-2, with a weak D call TRBD1 (5 bases). Trimming stripped 8 bases from V and 4 bases from J, with 17 bases between. The V gene's germline CDR1 is SEHNR and CDR2 FQNEAQ (reference sequence). The CDR3 covers 14 residues. CDR3 DNA: TGTGCCAGCTATGGGGCAGGTGGCATCTATGGCTACACCTTC. Its translation is CASYGAGGIYGYTF.

The sample holds a few counts of this clonotype. This chain uses TRBV25-1 with TRBJ1-2; D may be TRBD1 (5 bases). Trimming removed 1 base at V and 3 bases at J, with 9 bases between. The CDR3 extends over 14 amino acids. CDR1 and CDR2 from the germline V gene are MGHDK and SYGVNS. The CDR3 DNA reads as TGTGCCAGCAGTGAATTTGGAGGGGACTATGGCTACACCTTC. This sequence encodes CASSEFGGDYGYTF.

The chain is built from TRBV29-1 and TRBJ1-2; 9 positions match TRBD1. Trimming at V came to 7 bases and at J to 4 bases, leaving 10 bases not matched to a gene. The V gene's germline CDR1 is SQVTM and CDR2 ANQGSEA. CDR3 length: 14 amino acids. Here the CDR3 reads CSAVPGQGIYGYTF. As DNA, the CDR3 is TGCAGCGCAGTTCCGGGACAGGGTATCTATGGCTACACCTTC.

CDR3 protein: CSVERLAGVKSSYNEQFF. CDR3 nucleotides: TGCAGCGTTGAGCGACTAGCGGGGGTCAAGAGCTCCTACAATGAGCAGTTCTTC. The chain combines TRBV29-1 with TRBJ2-1, with TRBD2 matching over 12 bases. Germline trimming cut 3 bases from V and 0 bases from J; bases unmatched to any gene: 9. Germline V gives CDR1 SQVTM, CDR2 ANQGSEA. The CDR3 length is 18 residues.

V gene TRBV4-1 combines with J gene TRBJ2-1, with D perhaps matching TRBD1 or TRBD2 (6 bases each). Trimming removed 8 bases at V and 2 bases at J, with 16 bases between. Germline V lookup: CDR1 MGHRA, CDR2 YSYEKL. CDR3 length: 15 amino acids. CDR3 sequence: CASQGPGAPYNEQFF. CDR3 in DNA: TGCGCCAGCCAAGGCCCGGGGGCGCCCTACAATGAGCAGTTCTTC.

The chain employs TRBV4-1 and TRBJ2-5, with D maybe TRBD2 (5 bases). The CDR3 sequence is 14 residues long. Germline V CDR1 and CDR2: MGHRA, YSYEKL. V lost 0 bases to trimming and J lost 11 bases, with 16 bases between them. The CDR3, as DNA: TGCGCCAGCAGCCAAGATCCCAGCGGCCAGGAGCAGTACTTC. This sequence encodes CASSQDPSGQEQYF.

This clonotype was detected only once. DNA for the CDR3: TGTGCCATCAGTGATCAACAGGGAGTATTTTCAACTAATGAAAAACTGTTTTTT. This encodes CAISDQQGVFSTNEKLFF. The chain is built from TRBV10-3 and TRBJ1-4, with a weak D call TRBD1 (6 bases). This CDR3 spans 18 amino acids. Trimming cost V 3 bases and J 0 bases, with 17 bases left between them. Germline assignment: CDR1 ENHRY and CDR2 SYGVKD.

The rearrangement joins TRBV12-3 or TRBV12-4 to TRBJ2-7; weak D call: TRBD2 (6 bases). The CDR3 consists of 15 residues. Trimming removed 5 bases from V and 6 bases from J, with 20 bases in between. DNA for the CDR3: TGTGCCAGCAGTCTCAAGGTGGAGGGAATATTCGAGCAGTACTTC. This gives the protein CASSLKVEGIFEQYF.

This clonotype has only one observation. This chain joins TRBV29-1 and TRBJ2-7, with D perhaps TRBD2 (5 bases). Germline V CDR1 and CDR2: SQVTM, ANQGSEA. Trimming shortened V by 1 base and J by 7 bases, and 20 bases separated the two germline ends. The CDR3 has 15 residues. CDR3 DNA sequence: TGCAGCGTTGAAGGGACTTCGAGCGGTAACAATGAGCAGTACTTC. This sequence encodes CSVEGTSSGNNEQYF.

V usage is TRBV6-6 and J usage is TRBJ1-1; no clear D gene. CDR3 size: 12 residues. V lost 10 bases to trimming and J lost 7 bases, with 16 bases between them. Germline CDR1 reads MNHNY; CDR2 reads SVGAGI (reference sequence). The CDR3 DNA sequence: TGTGCCACTGCGCCGGAGGGTGGTGAAGCTTTCTTT. Its protein is CATAPEGGEAFF.

There are a few counts of this clonotype. The chain joins TRBV6-6 to TRBJ1-2, with 7 bases aligning to TRBD1. Unmatched junction bases numbered 2, after V lost 5 bases and J lost 8 bases. The germline CDR1 and CDR2 sequences are MNHNY and SVGAGI (reference sequence). The CDR3 sequence is 11 residues long. As DNA, the CDR3 is TGTGCCAGCAGTCGACAGGGAGGCTACACCTTC. Protein sequence: CASSRQGGYTF.

The chain combines TRBV20-1 with TRBJ2-7, with D possibly TRBD2 on 5 matching bases. TRBJ2-5 matches the DNA end more closely, so the J call is doubtful. Looked up from germline, CDR1 is DFQATT and CDR2 is SNEGSKA (reference sequence). The CDR3 is 14 amino acids. The CDR3 DNA reads TGCAGTGCTAGAGATCGTAGAGGAGGAGAGACCCAGTACTTC. Protein sequence: CSARDRRGGETQYF.

V and J are TRBV28 and TRBJ2-1; a possible D gene is TRBD2 (5 bases). The CDR3 contains 13 residues. The V gene's germline CDR1 is MDHEN and CDR2 SYDVKM. Trimming pared 6 bases from V and 3 bases from J, leaving 9 bases between. CDR3 DNA: TGTGCCAGCAGGGAGGACGGCTACAATGAGCAGTTCTTC. Translated, it gives CASREDGYNEQFF.

In DNA form, the CDR3 reads TGTGCTAGTGGTTTGGTACTTGACAGGGAAAGCTCTGGAAACACCATATATTTT. Amino acids: CASGLVLDRESSGNTIYF. The chain couples TRBV12-5 to TRBJ1-3, with TRBD1 matching over 7 bases. The CDR3 runs to 18 residues. In germline, CDR1 is LGHNT, CDR2 FRNRAP. V shed 0 bases and J 0 bases; nucleotides not matched to a gene: 8.

V usage is TRBV7-9 and J usage is TRBJ1-3; D is ambiguous. Deletions cut 5 bases from V and 3 bases from J, with 14 bases between. The CDR3 covers 15 residues. The germline V gene has CDR1 SEHNR and CDR2 FQNEAQ (reference sequence). CDR3 nucleotide sequence: TGTGCCAGCAGCGCGGCGTGGCAGGTTGGAAACACCATATATTTT. Translating it yields CASSAAWQVGNTIYF.

This sequence joins TRBV7-6 and TRBJ2-5; a weak D match, TRBD2 (6 bases). CDR3 length: 14 residues. V was shortened by 1 base and J by 4 bases, with 10 bases between the two germline ends. Germline V gene sequence: CDR1 SGHVS, CDR2 FNYEAQ. CDR3 in amino acids: CASSLGGEAETQYF. CDR3 DNA sequence: TGTGCCAGCAGCTTAGGAGGGGAGGCAGAGACCCAGTACTTC.

J is TRBJ2-1 and V is TRBV12-3 or TRBV12-4; 8 bases agree with TRBD1. CDR3 length: 16 amino acids. The trim removed 5 bases at V and 1 base at J, leaving 7 bases unmatched. The CDR3 region has the DNA TGTGCCAGCAGTGGGGACAGGTTGGTATCCTACAATGAGCAGTTCTTC. It is translated as CASSGDRLVSYNEQFF.

V gene TRBV4-3 combines with J gene TRBJ2-1; tentatively, D is TRBD2 (5 bases). CDR1 is LGHNA, CDR2 YSLEER, per germline. Trimming left V 5 bases short and J 10 bases short, with 12 bases between. CDR3 length: 12 amino acids. The CDR3 DNA sequence: TGCGCCAGCAGCTCACGTCGGAGGGAGCAGTTCTTC. This sequence encodes CASSSRRREQFF.

The chain couples TRBV12-3 or TRBV12-4 to TRBJ1-1; 7 bases are a match to TRBD1. The CDR3 spans 17 residues. Losses at the gene ends were 10 bases for V and 1 base for J; bases not matched to a gene: 18. The CDR3 coding sequence is TGTGCCAACCAACAACCGGAACAGGGGTATTCGAACACTGAAGCTTTCTTT. Residues: CANQQPEQGYSNTEAFF.

Only one count was recorded for this clonotype. The rearrangement uses TRBV6-1 and TRBJ2-1, with TRBD2 matching 14 bases. Per germline, CDR1 MNHNS and CDR2 SASEGT. The J segment lost 10 bases and the V segment lost 5 bases, leaving 13 bases of the junction unmatched. The CDR3 runs 17 residues. The CDR3 is CASSPPRLAGGPHEQFF. For the CDR3, the DNA is TGTGCCAGCAGTCCCCCCCGACTAGCGGGGGGGCCTCACGAGCAGTTCTTC.

This clonotype has only one observation. A read error may be the cause here, since a much bigger clone is one base away. The chain links TRBV10-3 to TRBJ2-7; a weak D match, TRBD2 (5 bases). Germline lookup yields CDR1 ENHRY and CDR2 SYGVKD. The CDR3 is 14 residues long. Here the CDR3 DNA reads TGTGCCATCAGGGCAGGAGGAGGAACATACGTGCAGTACTTC. Residues: CAIRAGGGTYVQYF.

The chain links TRBV7-2 to TRBJ2-2; D is possibly TRBD1 (6 bases). The length of the CDR3 is 16 residues. Between the trimmed V and J ends, which lost 5 bases and 0 bases, there was a span of 13 bases. Germline CDR1 and CDR2: SGHTA and FQGNSA. The CDR3 nucleotides are TGTGCCAGCAGCCTCCTGGACAGTCCGAACACCGGGGAGCTGTTTTTT. Its translation is CASSLLDSPNTGELFF.